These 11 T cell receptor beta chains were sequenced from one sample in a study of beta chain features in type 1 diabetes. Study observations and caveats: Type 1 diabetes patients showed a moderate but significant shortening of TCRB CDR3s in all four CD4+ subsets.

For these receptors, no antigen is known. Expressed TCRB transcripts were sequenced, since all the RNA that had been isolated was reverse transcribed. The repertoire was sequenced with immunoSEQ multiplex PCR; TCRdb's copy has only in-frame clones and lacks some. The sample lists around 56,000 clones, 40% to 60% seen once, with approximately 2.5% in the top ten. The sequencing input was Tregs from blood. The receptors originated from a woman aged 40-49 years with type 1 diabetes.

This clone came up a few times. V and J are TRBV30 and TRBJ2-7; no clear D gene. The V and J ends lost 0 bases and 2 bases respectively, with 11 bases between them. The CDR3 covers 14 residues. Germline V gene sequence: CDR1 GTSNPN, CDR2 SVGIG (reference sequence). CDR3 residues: CAWSVGGLTYEQYF. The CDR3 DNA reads TGTGCCTGGAGTGTAGGTGGGCTTACCTACGAGCAGTACTTC.

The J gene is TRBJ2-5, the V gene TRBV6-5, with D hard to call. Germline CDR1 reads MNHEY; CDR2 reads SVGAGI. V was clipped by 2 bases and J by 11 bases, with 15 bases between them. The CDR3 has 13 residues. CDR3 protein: CASSYRLTGEQYF. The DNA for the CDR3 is TGTGCCAGCAGTTACAGGTTGACGGGTGAGCAGTACTTC.

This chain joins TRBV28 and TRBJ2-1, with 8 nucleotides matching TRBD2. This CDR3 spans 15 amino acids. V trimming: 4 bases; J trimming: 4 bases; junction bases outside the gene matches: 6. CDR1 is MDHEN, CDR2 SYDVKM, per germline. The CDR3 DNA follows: TGTGCCAGCAGTTCTCACAGCGGGAGTTACAATGAGCAGTTCTTC. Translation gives CASSSHSGSYNEQFF.

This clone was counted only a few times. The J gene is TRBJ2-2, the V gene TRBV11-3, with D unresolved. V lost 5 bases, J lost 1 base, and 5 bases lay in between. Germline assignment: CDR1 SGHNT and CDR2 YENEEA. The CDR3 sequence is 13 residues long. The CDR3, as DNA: TGTGCCAGCAGCCCACAGAACACCGGGGAGCTGTTTTTT. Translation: CASSPQNTGELFF.

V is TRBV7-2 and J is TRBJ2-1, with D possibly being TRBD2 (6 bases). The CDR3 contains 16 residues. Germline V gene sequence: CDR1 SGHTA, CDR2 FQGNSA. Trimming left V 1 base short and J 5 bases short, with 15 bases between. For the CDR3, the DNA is TGTGCCAGCAGCTTAGGCTTTGGGGGAGGAAACAATGAGCAGTTCTTC. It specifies CASSLGFGGGNNEQFF. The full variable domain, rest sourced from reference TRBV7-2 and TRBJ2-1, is GAGVSQSPSNKVTEKGKDVELRCDPISGHTALYWYRQSLGQGLEFLIYFQGNSAPDKSGLPSDRFSAERTGGSVSTLTIQRTQQEDSAVYLCASSLGFGGGNNEQFFGPGTRLTVL.

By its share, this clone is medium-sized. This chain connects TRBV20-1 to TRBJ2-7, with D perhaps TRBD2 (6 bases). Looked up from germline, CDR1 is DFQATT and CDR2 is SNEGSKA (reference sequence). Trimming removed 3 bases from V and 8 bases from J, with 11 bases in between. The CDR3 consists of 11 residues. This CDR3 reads CSARVGGKQYF. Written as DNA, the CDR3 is TGCAGTGCTAGGGTTGGGGGGAAGCAGTACTTC.

DNA for the CDR3: TGTGCCAGCAGCCAAGAGGACAGTTCGGTAGGTGGCTACACCTTC. It codes for CASSQEDSSVGGYTF. The V and J genes are TRBV4-2 and TRBJ1-2; D perhaps matches TRBD1 (6 bases). Trimming left V 0 bases short and J 7 bases short, with 15 bases between. From germline, CDR1 is LGHNA and CDR2 YNFKEQ. There are 15 residues in the CDR3.

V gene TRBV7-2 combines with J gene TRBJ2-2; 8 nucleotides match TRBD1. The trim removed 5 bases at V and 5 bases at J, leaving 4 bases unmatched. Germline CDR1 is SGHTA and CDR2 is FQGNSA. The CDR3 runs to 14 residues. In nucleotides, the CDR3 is TGTGCCAGCAGCGAACAGGGGGTTACCGGGGAGCTGTTTTTT. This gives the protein CASSEQGVTGELFF.

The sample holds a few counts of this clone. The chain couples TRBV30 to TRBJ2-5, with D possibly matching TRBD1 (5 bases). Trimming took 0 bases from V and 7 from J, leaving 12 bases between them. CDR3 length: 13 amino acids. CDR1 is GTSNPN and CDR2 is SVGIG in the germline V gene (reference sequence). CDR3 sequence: CAWSVLGVGTQYF. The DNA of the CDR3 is TGTGCCTGGAGTGTTCTAGGGGTCGGGACCCAGTACTTC.

CDR3 nucleotide sequence: TGTGCCAGCAGCCAGCAGACAGGCCCCTACACCGGGGAGCTGTTTTTT. Protein product: CASSQQTGPYTGELFF. This chain joins TRBV5-4 and TRBJ2-2, with D possibly being TRBD1 (6 bases). V dropped 4 bases and J dropped 3 bases, with 16 bases sitting between them. Germline V gene lookup returns CDR1 SGHNT and CDR2 YYREEE (reference sequence). The CDR3 loop spans 16 amino acids.

The CDR3, as DNA: TGTGCCAGCGCCTTTCAGGGAGGCGCTGGAAACACCATATATTTT. Its translation: CASAFQGGAGNTIYF. The J gene is TRBJ1-3, the V gene TRBV6-5; a weak D match, TRBD1 (5 bases). Germline loops: CDR1 MNHEY, CDR2 SVGAGI. Trimming took off 8 bases at V and 2 bases at J, with 16 bases between the two ends. The CDR3 is made up of 15 amino acids.